The clone carrying this T cell receptor (beta chain) was observed many times. What it binds is not known. Deletions cut 4 bases from V and 1 base from J, with 10 bases between. This CDR3 region has 15 residues. Germline assignment: CDR1 LGHDT and CDR2 YNNKEL (reference sequence). These data come from a study of T cells in Graves' hyperthyroidism and ophthalmopathy. Whole-study results and caveats: Blood held most thyroid clonotypes expanded above 0.001 frequency.

Stable Graves' hyperthyroidism denoted no ophthalmopathy progression over 18 months. Hyperthyroidism, newly diagnosed and lasting under 2 months, affected patients aged 18 to 65. The TCR beta CDR3 regions underwent amplification using RNA transcripts as the source. The HTBI set primed first-round TCR CDR3 RT-PCR. One entry per CDR3 protein results from TCRdb running MiXCR on the multiplex PCR reads. The data hold 350,000 to 400,000 distinct CDR3 sequences, with around 14% observed a single time. Sequenced sample: blood. This sequence originates from a woman between 25 and 40 years old with Graves' hyperthyroidism. This chain connects TRBV3-1 to TRBJ2-2; D may correspond to TRBD1 or TRBD2 (5 bases each). In DNA, the CDR3 is TGTGCCAGCAGCCCCACGGGGCGGAACACCGGGGAGCTGTTTTTT. It encodes CASSPTGRNTGELFF.